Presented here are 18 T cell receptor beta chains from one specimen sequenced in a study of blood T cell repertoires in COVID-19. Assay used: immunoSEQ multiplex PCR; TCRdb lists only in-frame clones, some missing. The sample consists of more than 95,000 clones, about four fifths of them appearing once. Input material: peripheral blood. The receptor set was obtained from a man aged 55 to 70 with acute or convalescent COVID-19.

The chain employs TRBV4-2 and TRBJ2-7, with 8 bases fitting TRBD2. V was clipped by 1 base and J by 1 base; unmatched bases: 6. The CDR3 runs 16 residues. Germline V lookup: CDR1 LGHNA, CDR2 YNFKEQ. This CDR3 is CASSQGAGTRSYEQYF. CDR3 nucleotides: TGTGCCAGCAGCCAAGGAGCAGGGACTAGATCCTACGAGCAGTACTTC.

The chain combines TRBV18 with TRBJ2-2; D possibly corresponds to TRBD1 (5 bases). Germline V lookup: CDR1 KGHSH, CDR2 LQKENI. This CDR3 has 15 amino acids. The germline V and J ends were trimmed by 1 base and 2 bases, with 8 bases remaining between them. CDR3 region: CASSPLQGNTGELFF. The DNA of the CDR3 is TGTGCCAGCTCACCACTGCAGGGAAACACCGGGGAGCTGTTTTTT.

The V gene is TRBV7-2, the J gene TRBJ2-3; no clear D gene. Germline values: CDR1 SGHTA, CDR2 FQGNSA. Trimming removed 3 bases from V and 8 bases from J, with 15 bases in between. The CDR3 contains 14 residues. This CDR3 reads CASSFQASDGTQYF. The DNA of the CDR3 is TGTGCCAGCAGCTTCCAAGCTTCCGATGGTACGCAGTATTTT.

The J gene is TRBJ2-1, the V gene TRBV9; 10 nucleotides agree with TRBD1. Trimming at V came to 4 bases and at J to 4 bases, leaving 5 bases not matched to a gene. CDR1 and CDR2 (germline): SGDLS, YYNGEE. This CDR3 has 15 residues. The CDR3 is CASSPGTGDYNEQFF. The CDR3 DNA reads TGTGCCAGCAGCCCCGGGACAGGGGATTACAATGAGCAGTTCTTC.

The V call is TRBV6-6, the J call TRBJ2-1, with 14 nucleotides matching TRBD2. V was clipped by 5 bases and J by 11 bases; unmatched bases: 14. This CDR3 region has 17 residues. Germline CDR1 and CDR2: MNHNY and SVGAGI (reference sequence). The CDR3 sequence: CASSPGTSGGLIAKQFF. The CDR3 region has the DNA TGTGCCAGCAGTCCCGGGACTAGCGGGGGCCTCATCGCAAAGCAGTTCTTC.

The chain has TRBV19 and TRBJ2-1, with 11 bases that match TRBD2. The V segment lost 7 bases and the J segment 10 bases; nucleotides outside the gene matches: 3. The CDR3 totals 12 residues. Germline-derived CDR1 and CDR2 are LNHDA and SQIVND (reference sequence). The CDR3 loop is CASTPSGGEQFF. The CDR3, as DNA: TGTGCCAGTACCCCTAGCGGGGGGGAGCAGTTCTTC.

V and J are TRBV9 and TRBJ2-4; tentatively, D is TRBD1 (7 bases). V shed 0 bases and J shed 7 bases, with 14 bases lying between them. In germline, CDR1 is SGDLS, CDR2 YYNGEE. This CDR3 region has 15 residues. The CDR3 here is CASSVGRQGLNIQYF. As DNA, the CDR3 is TGTGCCAGCAGCGTAGGGAGACAGGGACTGAACATTCAGTACTTC.

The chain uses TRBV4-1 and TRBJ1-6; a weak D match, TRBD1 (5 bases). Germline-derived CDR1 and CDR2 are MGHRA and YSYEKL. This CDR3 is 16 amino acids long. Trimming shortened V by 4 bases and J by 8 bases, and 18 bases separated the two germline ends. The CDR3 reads CASSPSGHLGDSPLHF. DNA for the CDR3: TGCGCCAGCAGCCCCTCCGGACACTTGGGCGATTCACCCCTCCACTTT.

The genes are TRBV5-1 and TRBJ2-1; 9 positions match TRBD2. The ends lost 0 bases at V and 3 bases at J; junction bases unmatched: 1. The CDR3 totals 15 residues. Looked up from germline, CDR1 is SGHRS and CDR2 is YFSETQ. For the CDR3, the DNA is TGCGCCAGCAGCTTGGTAGCGGGAGTCTACAATGAGCAGTTCTTC. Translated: CASSLVAGVYNEQFF.

The CDR3: CASSFGGIGIQYF. CDR3 coding DNA: TGTGCCAGCAGTTTTGGGGGGATAGGCATTCAGTACTTC. The chain links TRBV12-3 or TRBV12-4 to TRBJ2-4; D perhaps matches TRBD2 (6 bases). The V end was cut by 3 bases, the J end by 9 bases, with 12 bases between. The CDR3 covers 13 residues.

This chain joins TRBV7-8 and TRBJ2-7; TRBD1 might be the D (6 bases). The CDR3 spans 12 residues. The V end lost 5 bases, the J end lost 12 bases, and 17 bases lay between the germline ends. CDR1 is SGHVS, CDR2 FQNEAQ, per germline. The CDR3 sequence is CASSRDRHPLYF. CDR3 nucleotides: TGTGCCAGCAGCCGTGACAGGCACCCTTTGTACTTC.

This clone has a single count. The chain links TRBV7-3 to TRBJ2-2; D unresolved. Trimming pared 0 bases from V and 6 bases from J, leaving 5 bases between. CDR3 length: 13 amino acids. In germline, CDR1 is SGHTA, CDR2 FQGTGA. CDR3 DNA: TGTGCCAGCAGCTTAACATTATCCGGGGAGCTGTTTTTT. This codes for CASSLTLSGELFF.

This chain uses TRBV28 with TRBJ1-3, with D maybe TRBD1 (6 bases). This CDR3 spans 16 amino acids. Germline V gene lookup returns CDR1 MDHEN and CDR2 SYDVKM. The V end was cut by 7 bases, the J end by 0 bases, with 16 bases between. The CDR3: CASTSAGTTSGNTIYF. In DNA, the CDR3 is TGTGCCAGCACTTCCGCCGGGACAACCTCTGGAAACACCATATATTTT. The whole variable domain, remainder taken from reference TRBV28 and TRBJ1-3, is DVKVTQSSRYLVKRTGEKVFLECVQDMDHENMFWYRQDPGLGLRLIYFSYDVKMKEKGDIPEGYSVSREKKERFSLILESASTNQTSMYLCASTSAGTTSGNTIYFGEGSWLTVV.

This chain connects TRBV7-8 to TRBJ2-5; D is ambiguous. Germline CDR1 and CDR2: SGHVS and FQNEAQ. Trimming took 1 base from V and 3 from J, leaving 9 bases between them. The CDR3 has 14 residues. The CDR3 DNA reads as TGTGCCAGCAGCTTAGGGCCAGGAAAAGAGACCCAGTACTTC. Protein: CASSLGPGKETQYF.

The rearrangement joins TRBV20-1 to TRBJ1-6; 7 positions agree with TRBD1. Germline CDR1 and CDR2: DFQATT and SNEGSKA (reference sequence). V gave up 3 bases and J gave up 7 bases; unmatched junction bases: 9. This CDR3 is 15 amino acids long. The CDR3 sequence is CSASFGGGINSPLHF. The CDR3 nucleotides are TGCAGTGCTAGTTTCGGAGGGGGCATAAATTCACCCCTCCACTTT.

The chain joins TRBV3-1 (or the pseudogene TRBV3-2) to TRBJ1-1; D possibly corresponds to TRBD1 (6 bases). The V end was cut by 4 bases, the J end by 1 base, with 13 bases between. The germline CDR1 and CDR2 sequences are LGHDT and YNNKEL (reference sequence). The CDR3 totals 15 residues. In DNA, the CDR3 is TGTGCCAGCAGCCTAACAGGGAGCGCGAACACTGAAGCTTTCTTT. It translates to CASSLTGSANTEAFF.

CDR3: CASSQTSGAYEQYF. The CDR3 nucleotides read TGTGCCAGCTCACAGACTAGCGGCGCCTACGAGCAGTACTTC. The chain has TRBV18 and TRBJ2-7; 9 nucleotides line up with TRBD2. With 4 bases clipped from V and 2 bases from J, the junction kept 3 bases outside the gene matches. The CDR3 is made up of 14 amino acids. CDR1 is KGHSH, CDR2 LQKENI, per germline.

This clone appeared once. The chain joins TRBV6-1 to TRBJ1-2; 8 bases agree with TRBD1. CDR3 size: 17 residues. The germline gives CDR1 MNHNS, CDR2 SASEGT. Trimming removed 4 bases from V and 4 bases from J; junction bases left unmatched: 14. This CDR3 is CASSVGTGTGSFYGYTF. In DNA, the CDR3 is TGTGCCAGCAGTGTTGGGACCGGGACAGGCAGCTTCTATGGCTACACCTTC.